This T cell receptor beta chain originates from a study of T cell repertoires and HLA-DP antigens. With respect to this clone: The antigen is unknown.

Primers targeted 54 TRBV and 13 TRBJ segments. Pre-culture CD4+ samples were sequenced deeply, targeting about 200,000 T cell genomes. Assay used: immunoSEQ multiplex PCR; TCRdb lists only in-frame clones, some missing. Counted here are approximately 100,000 clones, more than 75% occurring once; the ten biggest clones make up around 1.7%. The CDR3 covers 15 residues. Germline trimming cut 3 bases from V and 0 bases from J; bases unmatched to any gene: 2. CDR1 SGHAT and CDR2 FQNNGV come from the germline V gene. Study results and limitations: Against one allele, clones undetected before culture averaged approximately 35%; against the other, roughly 51%.

This clonotype was sampled from a man aged 45-65 years in good health and CMV-seronegative. What was sequenced was CD4+ T cells from PBMCs. The V gene is TRBV11-2, the J gene TRBJ1-2; TRBD1 aligns across 9 bases. The CDR3 DNA reads as TGTGCCAGCAGCTTGGGACAGGGAGCTAACTATGGCTACACCTTC. Its translation is CASSLGQGANYGYTF.